This entry lists 25 T cell receptor beta chains sequenced from one sample in a study of identical twins. A single record per CDR3 protein comes from TCRdb applying MiXCR to the 5' RACE reads. The profile shows a few hundred thousand distinct CDR3 sequences, 9.6% of them singletons. These records were also assigned to another study, of yellow fever vaccine responses in identical twins.

Material for sequencing was PBMCs. The receptors here all came from a woman younger than 30 in good health.

There are a few counts of this clonotype. The chain links TRBV11-2 to TRBJ2-5, with D possibly being TRBD2 (5 bases). V gave up 1 base and J gave up 2 bases, with 11 bases separating them. The germline CDR1 and CDR2 sequences are SGHAT and FQNNGV. CDR3 length equals 15 residues. The DNA of the CDR3 is TGTGCCAGCAGCTTAGGTCACGGACTGCAAGAGACCCAGTACTTC. Translating it yields CASSLGHGLQETQYF. The whole variable domain, filled in from reference TRBV11-2 and TRBJ2-5, reads EAGVAQSPRYKIIEKRQSVAFWCNPISGHATLYWYQQILGQGPKLLIQFQNNGVVDDSQLPKDRFSAERLKGVDSTLKIQPAKLEDSAVYLCASSLGHGLQETQYFGPGTRLLVL.

The chain has TRBV2 and TRBJ2-5; a weak D match, TRBD1 (7 bases). Trimming took 6 bases from V and 5 from J, leaving 16 bases between them. The V gene's germline CDR1 is SNHLY and CDR2 FYNNEI. The CDR3 extends over 14 amino acids. The chain's CDR3 is CASRTAGQWETQYF. The CDR3 DNA sequence: TGTGCCAGCAGAACCGCGGGACAGTGGGAGACCCAGTACTTC.

The chain uses TRBV4-1 and TRBJ2-7; TRBD2 agrees at 7 bases. J gave up 5 bases and V 5 bases, and 6 bases lay outside the gene matches. Germline values: CDR1 MGHRA, CDR2 YSYEKL. CDR3 length: 13 residues. The CDR3 DNA follows: TGCGCCAGCAGCGCCCCCGGGAGGAACGAGCAGTACTTC. Its protein is CASSAPGRNEQYF.

Worth noting for this clonotype: A much larger clone lies a single base off, so this may be a read error. The chain employs TRBV7-8 and TRBJ2-1; 7 bases match TRBD1. This CDR3 is 16 amino acids long. The ends lost 8 bases at V and 4 bases at J; junction bases unmatched: 14. CDR1 is SGHVS and CDR2 is FQNEAQ in the germline V gene. CDR3 region: CASGSITGDPYNEQFF. CDR3 nucleotides: TGTGCCAGCGGCTCAATCACAGGGGACCCGTACAATGAGCAGTTCTTC.

This clonotype was observed a few times. The V and J genes are TRBV6-4 and TRBJ2-2, with 7 bases lining up with TRBD2. This CDR3 has 15 residues. Germline-derived CDR1 and CDR2 are MRHNA and SNTAGT. V lost 3 bases to trimming and J lost 3 bases; unmatched junction nucleotides: 4. CDR3 in amino acids: CASSEAGIDTGELFF. In DNA, the CDR3 is TGTGCCAGCAGTGAAGCGGGGATCGACACCGGGGAGCTGTTTTTT.

The table lists this clonotype with many counts. The gene calls are TRBV29-1 and TRBJ2-7; TRBD2 might be the D (5 bases). Germline loops: CDR1 SQVTM, CDR2 ANQGSEA. V was pared by 3 bases and J by 6 bases, with 15 bases between. The CDR3 has 13 amino acids. Here the CDR3 DNA reads TGCAGCGTTGAGGACTCCAGTGGCCTCGAGCAGTACTTC. This translates into CSVEDSSGLEQYF.

This clonotype was found a few times. Its ends do not fully match the called genes, so a read error is possible. The chain couples TRBV20-1 to TRBJ2-3; 12 bases map to TRBD2. The CDR3 is made up of 16 amino acids. Germline V CDR1 and CDR2: DFQATT, SNEGSKA (reference sequence). The CDR3 is CCASVLAGGSTDTQYF. The CDR3 nucleotides are TGCTGTGCTAGTGTCCTAGCGGGAGGGAGCACAGATACGCAGTATTTT.

The chain combines TRBV28 with TRBJ2-7, with no clear D. Trimming pared 3 bases from V and 1 base from J, leaving 19 bases between. CDR3 size: 17 residues. Germline V lookup: CDR1 MDHEN, CDR2 SYDVKM. The CDR3 DNA sequence: TGTGCCAGCAGTTTGTCCACACGGTGGCCTTCTTCCTACGAGCAGTACTTC. The encoded protein is CASSLSTRWPSSYEQYF.

Only a few counts were recorded for this clonotype. The rearrangement joins TRBV6-2 or TRBV6-3 to TRBJ2-7; D could derive from TRBD1 or TRBD2 (5 bases each). The V and J ends lost 4 bases and 6 bases respectively, with 19 bases between them. Per the germline V gene, CDR1 is MNHEY and CDR2 is SVGEGT. This CDR3 region has 15 residues. DNA for the CDR3: TGTGCCAGCAGTTCCCCCGCTCATCCTGGGGGCGAGCAGTACTTC. Its translation: CASSSPAHPGGEQYF.

The CDR3 spells CASRLAGEHEQYF. For the CDR3, the DNA is TGTGCCAGTAGACTAGCGGGAGAACACGAGCAGTACTTC. The chain employs TRBV19 and TRBJ2-7; TRBD2 matches at 11 bases. Trimming cost V 6 bases and J 5 bases; bases outside gene matches: 3. There are 13 residues in the CDR3. CDR1 and CDR2 from the germline V gene are LNHDA and SQIVND (reference sequence). Combining the CDR3 with reference TRBV19 and TRBJ2-7 gives the whole variable domain DGGITQSPKYLFRKEGQNVTLSCEQNLNHDAMYWYRQDPGQGLRLIYYSQIVNDFQKGDIAEGYSVSREKKESFPLTVTSAQKNPTAFYLCASRLAGEHEQYFGPGTRLTVT.

This clonotype was seen a handful of times. V gene TRBV29-1 combines with J gene TRBJ2-4; D ambiguous. Trimming stripped 5 bases from V and 0 bases from J, with 8 bases between. CDR3 length equals 13 residues. Germline CDR1 reads SQVTM; CDR2 reads ANQGSEA. The CDR3 sequence is CSVYEVAKNIQYF. CDR3 bases: TGCAGCGTTTATGAGGTAGCCAAAAACATTCAGTACTTC. Full variable domain (rest looked up from reference TRBV29-1 and TRBJ2-4): SAVISQKPSRDICQRGTSLTIQCQVDSQVTMMFWYRQQPGQSLTLIATANQGSEATYESGFVIDKFPISRPNLTFSTLTVSNMSPEDSSIYLCSVYEVAKNIQYFGAGTRLSVL.

This clonotype came up a few times. V usage is TRBV20-1 and J usage is TRBJ2-7; no definite D call. The CDR3 is made up of 13 amino acids. V was trimmed by 3 bases and J by 1 base, leaving 10 bases between them. The germline gives CDR1 DFQATT, CDR2 SNEGSKA (reference sequence). The CDR3 nucleotides are TGCAGTGCTAGGTCACGCGAGTCCTACGAGCAGTACTTC. This gives the protein CSARSRESYEQYF.

The chain links TRBV20-1 to TRBJ2-4; D possibly corresponds to TRBD2 (6 bases). Trimming took 1 base from V and 3 from J, leaving 19 bases between them. Germline values: CDR1 DFQATT, CDR2 SNEGSKA (reference sequence). This CDR3 is 17 amino acids long. The CDR3 DNA reads as TGCAGTGCTAGAGGTTTAATGATTAGCGGAGTCAAAAACATTCAGTACTTC. Amino acid sequence: CSARGLMISGVKNIQYF.

Concerning this clonotype itself: A clone one base away is much larger, so this may be a read error. The CDR3 loop is CASSQESFPRRETQYF. Written as DNA, the CDR3 is TGTGCCAGCAGCCAAGAAAGTTTCCCAAGGAGAGAGACCCAGTACTTC. The chain has TRBV4-2 and TRBJ2-5; no reliable D call. Trimming took off 0 bases at V and 4 bases at J, with 15 bases between the two ends. The CDR3 extends over 16 amino acids. The germline V gene encodes CDR1 LGHNA and CDR2 YNFKEQ.

V is TRBV20-1 and J is TRBJ2-2; TRBD2 matches 8 bases. CDR1 and CDR2 from the germline V gene are DFQATT and SNEGSKA (reference sequence). Trimming took 0 bases from V and 7 from J; bases not matched to a gene: 7. The CDR3 has 15 residues. The CDR3 loop is CSARDLSRGGGELFF. The DNA for the CDR3 is TGCAGTGCTAGAGACCTAAGCCGGGGGGGCGGGGAGCTGTTTTTT.

The chain recombines TRBV30 with TRBJ2-1, with 8 nucleotides matching TRBD1. The CDR3 extends over 14 amino acids. V was pared by 2 bases and J by 7 bases, with 7 bases of the junction left unmatched. Germline lookup yields CDR1 GTSNPN and CDR2 SVGIG (reference sequence). CDR3 protein: CAWSNLRTGNEQFF. The CDR3, as DNA: TGTGCCTGGAGTAACCTTAGGACAGGGAATGAGCAGTTCTTC.

The table lists this clonotype with many counts. The chain combines TRBV15 with TRBJ2-2; 8 positions match TRBD1. This CDR3 comprises 16 residues. The J segment lost 4 bases and the V segment lost 3 bases, leaving 7 bases of the junction unmatched. The germline gives CDR1 LNHNV, CDR2 YYDKDF (reference sequence). The DNA of the CDR3 is TGTGCCACCAGCAGGCAGGACAGGGCAGGCACCGGGGAGCTGTTTTTT. Amino acid sequence: CATSRQDRAGTGELFF. Supplemented by reference TRBV15 and TRBJ2-2, the full variable domain reads DAMVIQNPRYQVTQFGKPVTLSCSQTLNHNVMYWYQQKSSQAPKLLFHYYDKDFNNEADTPDNFQSRRPNTSFCFLDIRSPGLGDTAMYLCATSRQDRAGTGELFFGEGSRLTVL.

The sample holds a few counts of this clonotype. This rearrangement joins TRBV12-3 or TRBV12-4 to TRBJ2-1, with TRBD1 matching over 7 bases. V lost 6 bases to trimming and J lost 3 bases; unmatched junction nucleotides: 5. CDR3 length: 14 residues. CDR3 amino acids: CASRPDRVYNEQFF. The CDR3 nucleotides read TGTGCCAGCAGACCAGACAGGGTCTACAATGAGCAGTTCTTC.

This clonotype was observed at least ten times. This chain uses TRBV6-1 with TRBJ2-4, with 7 bases fitting TRBD1. The germline gives CDR1 MNHNS, CDR2 SASEGT. Unmatched junction bases numbered 3, after V lost 6 bases and J lost 1 base. The CDR3 has 14 residues. The DNA for the CDR3 is TGTGCCAGCAGACAGGGGTCCGCCAAAAACATTCAGTACTTC. Translation: CASRQGSAKNIQYF.

This clonotype turned up a few times. The gene calls are TRBV29-1 and TRBJ2-7; perhaps TRBD1 as D (6 bases). Trimming pared 5 bases from V and 0 bases from J, leaving 8 bases between. Germline CDR1 and CDR2: SQVTM and ANQGSEA. The CDR3 runs to 12 residues. This CDR3 is CSVQGSSYEQYF. The CDR3 coding sequence is TGCAGCGTTCAGGGGTCCTCCTACGAGCAGTACTTC.

This clonotype turned up a few times. The chain carries TRBV5-1 and TRBJ2-3; D possibly corresponds to TRBD2 (6 bases). Germline CDR1 and CDR2: SGHRS and YFSETQ. V was pared by 4 bases and J by 2 bases, with 11 bases between. The CDR3 totals 14 residues. The CDR3 nucleotides read TGCGCCAGCAGCCCGGGACTGAACACAGATACGCAGTATTTT. This encodes CASSPGLNTDTQYF.

This chain joins TRBV29-1 and TRBJ2-7; 9 positions match TRBD1. This CDR3 comprises 14 residues. Losses at the gene ends were 6 bases for V and 0 bases for J; bases not matched to a gene: 6. The V gene's germline CDR1 is SQVTM and CDR2 ANQGSEA. CDR3 sequence reads: CSVDPGQGSYEQYF. Written as DNA, the CDR3 is TGCAGCGTAGACCCGGGACAGGGCTCCTACGAGCAGTACTTC.

This chain joins TRBV29-1 and TRBJ2-3; 12 bases match TRBD2. Unmatched junction bases numbered 15, after V lost 7 bases and J lost 4 bases. This CDR3 has 17 residues. The germline gives CDR1 SQVTM, CDR2 ANQGSEA. DNA of the CDR3: TGCAGCGCGAACCCGGCTAGCGGGGGGGCCTTTCCAGATACGCAGTATTTT. Translated: CSANPASGGAFPDTQYF.

With regard to this clonotype: Given a much more abundant clone one base away, this may be a read error. The rearrangement links TRBV20-1 to TRBJ2-7; D ambiguous. This CDR3 contains 15 residues. Looked up from germline, CDR1 is DFQATT and CDR2 is SNEGSKA (reference sequence). CDR3 bases: TGCTGTGCTAGAGTTGAAGGCGAGGCGGCCTACGAGCAGTACTTC. The encoded protein is CCARVEGEAAYEQYF.

This clonotype has more than one count but fewer than ten. This chain uses TRBV2 with TRBJ2-7; no firm D call. The germline V gene encodes CDR1 SNHLY and CDR2 FYNNEI. V was shortened by 1 base and J by 3 bases, with 13 bases between the two germline ends. The CDR3 is 15 amino acids. CDR3 loop: CASSEGLLGRYEQYF. CDR3 in DNA: TGTGCCAGCAGTGAAGGGTTGCTAGGGCGCTACGAGCAGTACTTC.